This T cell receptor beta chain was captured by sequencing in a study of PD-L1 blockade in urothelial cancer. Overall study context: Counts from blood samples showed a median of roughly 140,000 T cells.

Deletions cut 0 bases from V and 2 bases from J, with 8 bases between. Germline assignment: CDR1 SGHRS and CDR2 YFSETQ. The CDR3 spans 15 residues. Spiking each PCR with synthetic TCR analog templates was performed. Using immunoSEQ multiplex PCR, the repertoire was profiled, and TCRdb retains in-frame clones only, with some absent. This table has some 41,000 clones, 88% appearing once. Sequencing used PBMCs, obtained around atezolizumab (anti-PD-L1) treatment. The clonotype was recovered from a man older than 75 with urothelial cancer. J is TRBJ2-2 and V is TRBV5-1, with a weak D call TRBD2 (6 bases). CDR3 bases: TGCGCCAGCAGCTTGGGGACTACCAACACCGGGGAGCTGTTTTTT. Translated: CASSLGTTNTGELFF.